This TCR beta chain appears in the sequencing data of a study of blood T cell repertoires in COVID-19. Study-wide context: Spain, Italy and the United States supplied samples that represented acute and convalescent COVID-19.

Participants, about 18 to 100 years old, spanned approximately 25 US areas. Per the original methods: Amplification of reference gene primers provided the estimated nucleated cell counts. Clones were read by immunoSEQ multiplex PCR, and TCRdb kept only the in-frame ones, dropping some. The V and J calls and clone size come from that table; D and trimming were worked out from the DNA. This table has a few hundred thousand clones, almost 90% appearing once. With V trimmed by 8 bases and J by 5 bases, 8 bases remained unmatched. From germline, CDR1 is SNHLY and CDR2 FYNNEI. CDR3 length: 13 amino acids. The rearrangement uses TRBV2 and TRBJ2-7; 8 bases line up with TRBD2. The receptor's source is a woman under 30 with acute COVID-19. Material: PBMCs or T cells enriched from blood (not recorded which). CDR3 in amino acids: CASRGAGGDEQYF. CDR3 bases: TGTGCCAGCCGTGGTGCGGGAGGCGACGAGCAGTACTTC. Using reference TRBV2 and TRBJ2-7 for the parts outside the CDR3, the full variable domain is EPEVTQTPSHQVTQMGQEVILRCVPISNHLYFYWYRQILGQKVEFLVSFYNNEISEKSEIFDDQFSVERPDGSNFTLKIRSTKLEDSAMYFCASRGAGGDEQYFGPGTRLTVT.